The present entry profiles one T cell receptor beta chain with its context. The antigen remains unidentified. The data derive from a study of a mutant IDH1 vaccine in newly diagnosed glioma. Study-wide background: Patients underwent eight vaccinations, which took place in weeks 1, 3, 5, 7, 11, 15, 19 and 23.

Profiled with immunoSEQ multiplex PCR; TCRdb holds only in-frame clones, not every one. The sample shows about 120,000 clones, around 80% of them seen only once. Indicated time point: week 11, during vaccination. The content of each vaccine dose was 300 ug of mutant IDH1 20-mer peptide, and topical imiquimod accompanied it. Sequenced material: PBMCs, taken from a glioma patient whose treatment included an IDH1 peptide vaccine. This receptor was identified in a middle-aged man with glioma.

The CDR3 DNA sequence: TGTGCCAGCAGCTCGAAAAGGATGGGGGCCTCCTACAATGAGCAGTTCTTC. It codes for CASSSKRMGASYNEQFF. V usage is TRBV5-4 and J usage is TRBJ2-1, with D possibly being TRBD1 (6 bases). Germline V CDR1 and CDR2: SGHNT, YYREEE (reference sequence). The CDR3 length is 17 residues. Trimming stripped 3 bases from V and 0 bases from J, with 16 bases between.